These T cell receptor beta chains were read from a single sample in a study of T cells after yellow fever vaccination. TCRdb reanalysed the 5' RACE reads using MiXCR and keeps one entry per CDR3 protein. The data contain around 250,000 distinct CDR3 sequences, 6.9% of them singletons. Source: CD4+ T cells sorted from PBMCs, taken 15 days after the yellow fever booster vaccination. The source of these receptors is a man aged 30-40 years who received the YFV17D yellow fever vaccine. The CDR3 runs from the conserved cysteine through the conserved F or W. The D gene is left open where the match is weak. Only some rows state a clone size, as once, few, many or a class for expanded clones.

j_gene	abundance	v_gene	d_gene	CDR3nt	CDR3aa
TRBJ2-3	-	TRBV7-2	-	TGTGCCAGCAGAACATCGGAGGGCCCTCGTGATACGCAGTATTTT	CASRTSEGPRDTQYF
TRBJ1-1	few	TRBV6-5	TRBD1	TGTGCCAGCAGTTACTCGGGTACAGGGGGGAACACTGAAGCTTTCTTT	CASSYSGTGGNTEAFF
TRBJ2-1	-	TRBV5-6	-	TGTGCCAGCAGCTTTAGGGGTGGGGCAGACAATGAGCAGTTCTTC	CASSFRGGADNEQFF
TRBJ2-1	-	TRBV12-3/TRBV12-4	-	TGTGCCAGCAGTTTAGAAAATGTCGAGCAGTTCTTC	CASSLENVEQFF
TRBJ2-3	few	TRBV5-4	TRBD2	TGTGCCAGCAGCTCGGGACTAGCGGGTTGGACAGATACGCAGTATTTT	CASSSGLAGWTDTQYF
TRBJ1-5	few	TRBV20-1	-	TGCAGTGCTAGACCACAAGACAGAGGCAATCAGCCCCAGCATTTT	CSARPQDRGNQPQHF
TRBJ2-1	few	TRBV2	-	TGTGCCAGCCGGACAAAAGAACCCTCCTACAATGAGCAGTTCTTC	CASRTKEPSYNEQFF
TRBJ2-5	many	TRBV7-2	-	TGTGCCAGCACCACTAAGGGGGGCGCAGAGACCCAGTACTTC	CASTTKGGAETQYF
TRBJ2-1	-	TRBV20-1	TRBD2	TGCAGTGCTAGAGTAGGGACTAGCGTTGACAATGAGCAGTTCTTC	CSARVGTSVDNEQFF
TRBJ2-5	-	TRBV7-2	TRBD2	TGTGCCAGCAGCTTAGGGCTAGCGGGACTGAAGTACCAAGAGACCCAGTACTTC	CASSLGLAGLKYQETQYF
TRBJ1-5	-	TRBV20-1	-	TGCAGTGCTGACTCCATTGCGGGTCCCAATCAGCCCCAGCATTTT	CSADSIAGPNQPQHF
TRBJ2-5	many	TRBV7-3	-	TGTGCCAGCAGCTTAACCAGGGCAGAGACCCAGTACTTC	CASSLTRAETQYF
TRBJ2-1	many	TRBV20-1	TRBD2	TGCAGTGCTAGAGAAGCGGGAGCCTACAATGAGCAGTTCTTC	CSAREAGAYNEQFF
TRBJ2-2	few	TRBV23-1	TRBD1	TGCGCCAGCGAGACGACAGGGGGCACCGGGGAGCTGTTTTTT	CASETTGGTGELFF
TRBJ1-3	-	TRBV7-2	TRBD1	TGTGCCAGCAGCCCCTGGGACAGTGGGCGAGGAAACACCATATATTTT	CASSPWDSGRGNTIYF
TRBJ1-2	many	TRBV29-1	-	TGCAGCGTTGAGCCTGGCTACACCTTC	CSVEPGYTF
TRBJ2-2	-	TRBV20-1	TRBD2	TGCAGTGATAGAGACCCCGGGGGGGCCGGGGAGCTGTTTTTT	CSDRDPGGAGELFF
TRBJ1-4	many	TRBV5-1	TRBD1	TGCGCCAGCAGGGACAGGGTGGATGAAAAACTGTTTTTT	CASRDRVDEKLFF
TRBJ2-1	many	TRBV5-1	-	TGCGCCAGCAGCCTGAGCGGGCCCTCCTACAATGAGCAGTTCTTC	CASSLSGPSYNEQFF
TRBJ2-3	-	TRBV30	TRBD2	TGTGCCTGGAGTGTGGGTAGCGGGATCTTTGGTTCGCAGTATTTT	CAWSVGSGIFGSQYF
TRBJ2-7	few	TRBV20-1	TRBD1	TGCTGTGCTAGAGACCTCAGACAGGGAACTCCCTACGAGCAGTACTTC	CCARDLRQGTPYEQYF
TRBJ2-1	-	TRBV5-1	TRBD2	TGCGCCAGCAGCTTGGGACTAGCGGGAACATCCTACAATGAGCAGTTCTTC	CASSLGLAGTSYNEQFF
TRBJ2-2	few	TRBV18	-	TGTGCCAGCTCACCTTTTCGGGACTCCTTACTAAACACCGGGGAGCTGTTTTTT	CASSPFRDSLLNTGELFF
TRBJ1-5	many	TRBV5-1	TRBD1	TGCGCCAGCAGCTTAACCGACAGGGCTAATCAGCCCCAGCATTTT	CASSLTDRANQPQHF
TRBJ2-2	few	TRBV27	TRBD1	TGTGCCAGCAGACTCAACAGGGGAGACACCGGGGAGCTGTTTTTT	CASRLNRGDTGELFF
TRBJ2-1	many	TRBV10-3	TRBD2	TGTGCCATCAGTTCCACTAGCGGCTCCTACAATGAGCAGTTCTTC	CAISSTSGSYNEQFF
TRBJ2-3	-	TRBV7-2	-	TGTGCCAGCAGTCGTCCTCTTGCGGCTGCTAGCACAGATACGCAGTATTTT	CASSRPLAAASTDTQYF
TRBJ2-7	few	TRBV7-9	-	TGTGCCAGCAGCTCCTCTCGACCGGGATCCTACGAGCAGTACTTC	CASSSSRPGSYEQYF
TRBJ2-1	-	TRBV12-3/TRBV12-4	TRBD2	TGTGCCAGCAGTGTACCGGGACTAGCGGGAGGAAGGGCGATTGAGCAGTTCTTC	CASSVPGLAGGRAIEQFF
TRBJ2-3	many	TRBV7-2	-	TGTGCCAGCAGCTTTTACCTCACAGATACGCAGTATTTT	CASSFYLTDTQYF
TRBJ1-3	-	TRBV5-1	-	TGCGCCAGCAGACCCGGGGCCGGAAACACCATATATTTT	CASRPGAGNTIYF
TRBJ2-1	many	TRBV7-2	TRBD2	TGTGCCAGCAGCTCCTTAACGCCTAGCGGGAACTACAATGAGCAGTTCTTC	CASSSLTPSGNYNEQFF
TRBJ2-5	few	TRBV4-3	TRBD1	TGCGCCAGCAGCCAAGATCTGACAGGGCTACAAGAGACCCAGTACTTC	CASSQDLTGLQETQYF
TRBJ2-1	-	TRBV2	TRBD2	TGTGCCAGCAGTGCGTTGCGGGAGTACTCCAATGAGCAGTTCTTC	CASSALREYSNEQFF
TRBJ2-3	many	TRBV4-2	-	TGTGCCAGCAGCCAAGCCGGGCATCGGGATACGCAGTATTTT	CASSQAGHRDTQYF
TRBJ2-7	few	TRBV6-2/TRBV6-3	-	TGTGCCAGCAGCTACGAGTACGAGCAGTACTTC	CASSYEYEQYF
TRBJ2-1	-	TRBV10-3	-	TGTGCCATCAGTGAGTCGAGTTATGAGCAGTTCTTC	CAISESSYEQFF
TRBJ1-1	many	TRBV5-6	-	TGTGCCAGCAGCTTGTATTCGACCCTCCTCACTGAAGCTTTCTTT	CASSLYSTLLTEAFF